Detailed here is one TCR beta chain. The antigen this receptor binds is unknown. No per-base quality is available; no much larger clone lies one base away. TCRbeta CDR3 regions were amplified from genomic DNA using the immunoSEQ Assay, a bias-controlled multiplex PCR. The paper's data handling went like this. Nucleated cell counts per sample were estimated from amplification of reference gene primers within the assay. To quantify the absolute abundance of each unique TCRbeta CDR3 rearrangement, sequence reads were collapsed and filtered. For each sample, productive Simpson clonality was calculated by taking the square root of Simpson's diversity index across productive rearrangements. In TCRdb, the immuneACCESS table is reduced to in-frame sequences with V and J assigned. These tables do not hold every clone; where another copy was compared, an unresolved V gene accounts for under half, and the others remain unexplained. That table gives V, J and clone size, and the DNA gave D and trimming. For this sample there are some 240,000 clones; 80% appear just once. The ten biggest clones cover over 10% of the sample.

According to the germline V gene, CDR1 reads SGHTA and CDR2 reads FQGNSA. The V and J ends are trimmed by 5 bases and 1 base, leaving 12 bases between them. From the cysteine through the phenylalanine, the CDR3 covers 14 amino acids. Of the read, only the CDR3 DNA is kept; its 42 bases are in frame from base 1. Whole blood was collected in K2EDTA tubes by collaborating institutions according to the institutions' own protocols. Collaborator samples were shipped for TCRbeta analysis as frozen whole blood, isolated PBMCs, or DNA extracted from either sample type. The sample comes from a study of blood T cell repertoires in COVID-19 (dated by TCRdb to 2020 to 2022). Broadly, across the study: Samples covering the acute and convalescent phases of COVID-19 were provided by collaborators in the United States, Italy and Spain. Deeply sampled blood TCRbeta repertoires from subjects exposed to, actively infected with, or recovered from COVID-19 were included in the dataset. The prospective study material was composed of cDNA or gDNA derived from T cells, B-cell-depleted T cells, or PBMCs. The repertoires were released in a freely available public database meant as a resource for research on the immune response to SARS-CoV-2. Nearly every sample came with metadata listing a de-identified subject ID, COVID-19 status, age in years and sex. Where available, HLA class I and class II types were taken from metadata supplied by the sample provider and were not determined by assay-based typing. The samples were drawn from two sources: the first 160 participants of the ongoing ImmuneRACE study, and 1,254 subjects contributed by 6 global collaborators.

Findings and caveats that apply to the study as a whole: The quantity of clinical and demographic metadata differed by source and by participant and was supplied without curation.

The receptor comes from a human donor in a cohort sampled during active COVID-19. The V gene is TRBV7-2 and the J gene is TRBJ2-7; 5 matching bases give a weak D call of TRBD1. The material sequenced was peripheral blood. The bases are TGTGCCAGCAGCAACCCAGGGAATTCCTACGAGCAGTACTTC. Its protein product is CASSNPGNSYEQYF.